Each of the 23 T cell receptor beta chains below was sequenced from the same sample in a study of molecular identifiers for immune sequencing clone quantification. Each CDR3 protein gets one entry after TCRdb re-called the PCR reads with MiXCR. Here the sample spans about 640,000 distinct CDR3 sequences, 15% to 20% being singletons. Sample: naive CD8+ T cells from blood, with Jurkat cell RNA spiked in. Subset indicated: FACS-sorted CD8+CD4-CCR7+CD45RA+ naive T cells. These TCRs come from a human donor in good health. Some libraries in this study had Jurkat cell RNA spiked in.

This clonotype was seen repeatedly, ten times or more. This sequence joins TRBV6-2 or TRBV6-3 and TRBJ2-7; no clear D. Trimming shortened V by 4 bases and J by 2 bases, and 12 bases separated the two germline ends. This CDR3 is built from 14 residues. CDR1 and CDR2 from the germline V gene are MNHEY and SVGEGT. The DNA of the CDR3 is TGTGCCAGCAGTTTTTCGTCAGGTCCCTACGAGCAGTACTTC. Its protein product is CASSFSSGPYEQYF.

V is TRBV7-9 and J is TRBJ2-1; unclear D gene. The germline V and J ends were trimmed by 2 bases and 9 bases, with 8 bases remaining between them. The CDR3 covers 12 residues. The germline CDR1 and CDR2 sequences are SEHNR and FQNEAQ (reference sequence). Here the CDR3 reads CASSLSQSEQFF. For the CDR3, the DNA is TGTGCCAGCAGCTTAAGTCAAAGTGAGCAGTTCTTC.

This clonotype has ten or more counts. The V call is TRBV2, the J call TRBJ1-5; 7 nucleotides agree with TRBD1. Germline assignment: CDR1 SNHLY and CDR2 FYNNEI. V dropped 6 bases and J dropped 7; count of bases not matched to a gene: 9. The CDR3 runs to 14 residues. The CDR3 coding sequence is TGTGCCAGCAGAACTACAGGGGTCGGGCAGCCCCAGCATTTT. Protein sequence: CASRTTGVGQPQHF.

This clonotype has only a few counts. The CDR3 loop reads CATQYSNQPQHF. The CDR3 DNA reads TGTGCCACCCAGTATAGCAATCAGCCCCAGCATTTT. The chain has TRBV27 and TRBJ1-5; no firm D call. There are 12 residues in the CDR3. Germline values: CDR1 MNHEY, CDR2 SMNVEV (reference sequence). Trimming pared 10 bases from V and 0 bases from J, leaving 7 bases between.

This clonotype was found many times. The J gene is TRBJ1-1, the V gene TRBV6-2 or TRBV6-3, with D possibly matching TRBD1 (6 bases). The germline V gene has CDR1 MNHEY and CDR2 SVGEGT. CDR3 length equals 17 residues. Trimming removed 6 bases from V and 5 bases from J, with 25 bases in between. CDR3 in DNA: TGTGCCAGCAGCTACGATAGACAGGAGGGGGAGAATACTGAAGCTTTCTTT. Protein product: CASSYDRQEGENTEAFF.

This clonotype came up a few times. The chain is built from TRBV5-4 and TRBJ2-1; D ambiguous. Trimming took off 2 bases at V and 0 bases at J, with 9 bases between the two ends. Germline V gene lookup returns CDR1 SGHNT and CDR2 YYREEE (reference sequence). The CDR3 length is 15 residues. Here the CDR3 DNA reads TGTGCCAGCAGCTTAGGCCGAGACTCCTACAATGAGCAGTTCTTC. It specifies CASSLGRDSYNEQFF.

This clonotype has more than one count but fewer than ten. This chain connects TRBV6-1 to TRBJ2-7, with 10 bases matching TRBD2. The CDR3 runs to 16 residues. CDR1 and CDR2 (germline): MNHNS, SASEGT. The junction had 15 bases not matched to a gene; V was cut back by 7 bases and J by 6 bases. The CDR3 DNA sequence: TGTGCCAGCACATCCGGGACGCTAGCGGGAGTCGGCGAGCAGTACTTC. This encodes CASTSGTLAGVGEQYF.

This clonotype was recorded many times. This sequence joins TRBV27 and TRBJ1-5; D not resolved. Trimming removed 4 bases from V and 3 bases from J, with 7 bases in between. The CDR3 runs to 13 residues. Per germline, CDR1 MNHEY and CDR2 SMNVEV (reference sequence). This chain's CDR3 is CASSWGINQPQHF. CDR3 DNA sequence: TGTGCCAGCAGTTGGGGAATCAATCAGCCCCAGCATTTT.

The chain is built from TRBV12-3 or TRBV12-4 and TRBJ2-5, with no clear D. The V end lost 4 bases, the J end lost 5 bases, and 23 bases lay between the germline ends. This CDR3 is built from 17 residues. The CDR3 loop reads CASSSASSPGGRETQYF. The CDR3 nucleotides are TGTGCCAGCAGTTCCGCATCCTCACCCGGTGGTCGGGAGACCCAGTACTTC.

This clonotype has a count of ten or more. The rearrangement uses TRBV19 and TRBJ1-1; 8 bases agree with TRBD1. This CDR3 spans 14 amino acids. Germline V lookup: CDR1 LNHDA, CDR2 SQIVND (reference sequence). With 7 bases clipped from V and 3 bases from J, the junction kept 7 bases outside the gene matches. CDR3 protein: CASTITGGDTEAFF. The CDR3 region has the DNA TGTGCCAGTACCATCACAGGGGGGGACACTGAAGCTTTCTTT.

The chain links TRBV10-2 to TRBJ2-7; either TRBD1 or TRBD2 may fit D (6 bases each). V was cut by 0 bases and J by 5 bases, with 11 bases left in between. CDR1 is WSHSY, CDR2 SAAADI, per germline. CDR3 length equals 14 residues. This CDR3 reads CASSESGGKNEQYF. CDR3 DNA: TGCGCCAGCAGTGAGTCAGGGGGGAAGAACGAGCAGTACTTC.

This clonotype was seen ten or more times. The CDR3 DNA reads TGTGCCAGCAGTTTGCCTCAACAGGGGGCGGCGGGCACAGATACGCAGTATTTT. Translation: CASSLPQQGAAGTDTQYF. This chain connects TRBV27 to TRBJ2-3; 9 bases align to TRBD1. From germline, CDR1 is MNHEY and CDR2 SMNVEV (reference sequence). The CDR3 length is 18 residues. The V gene end was trimmed by 3 bases and the J gene end by 1 base; junction bases not matched to a gene: 11.

The chain is built from TRBV28 and TRBJ2-7; TRBD1 might be the D (6 bases). V was cut by 0 bases and J by 6 bases, with 15 bases left in between. This CDR3 comprises 15 residues. Germline assignment: CDR1 MDHEN and CDR2 SYDVKM. The CDR3 nucleotides read TGTGCCAGCAGTTTATGGACAGGCAAGGGTGGCGAGCAGTACTTC. Translated: CASSLWTGKGGEQYF. Combining the CDR3 with reference TRBV28 and TRBJ2-7 gives the whole variable domain DVKVTQSSRYLVKRTGEKVFLECVQDMDHENMFWYRQDPGLGLRLIYFSYDVKMKEKGDIPEGYSVSREKKERFSLILESASTNQTSMYLCASSLWTGKGGEQYFGPGTRLTVT.

This clonotype occurred many times. The V call is TRBV6-2 or TRBV6-3, the J call TRBJ2-1; D gene ambiguous. With 0 bases removed from V and 7 bases from J, the gap between germline ends came to 4 bases. Germline CDR1 MNHEY, CDR2 SVGEGT. The CDR3 totals 12 residues. DNA for the CDR3: TGTGCCAGCAGTTACTCACTAAATGAGCAGTTCTTC. It encodes CASSYSLNEQFF.

There are many counts of this clonotype. The chain uses TRBV3-1 and TRBJ2-5; 7 bases are shared with TRBD2. Germline V gives CDR1 LGHDT, CDR2 YNNKEL (reference sequence). The CDR3 spans 16 residues. V gave up 4 bases and J gave up 4 bases; unmatched junction bases: 12. CDR3 sequence (DNA): TGTGCCAGCAGCCCAACCGGGACTATAGAACGAGAGACCCAGTACTTC. Translating gives CASSPTGTIERETQYF.

Only a few counts were recorded for this clonotype. This may come from a read error, since a much larger clone is one base off. V is TRBV28 and J is TRBJ2-1, with 7 bases identical to TRBD1. Germline V gene data show CDR1 as MDHEN and CDR2 as SYDVKM. The CDR3 is 16 residues long. The CDR3 protein is CGSSPRGLSSYNEQFF. The CDR3 coding sequence is TGTGGCAGCAGTCCCAGGGGGTTAAGCTCCTACAATGAGCAGTTCTTC. Filled out from reference TRBV28 and TRBJ2-1, the complete variable domain reads DVKVTQSSRYLVKRTGEKVFLECVQDMDHENMFWYRQDPGLGLRLIYFSYDVKMKEKGDIPEGYSVSREKKERFSLILESASTNQTSMYLCGSSPRGLSSYNEQFFGPGTRLTVL.

This clonotype came up many times. The chain recombines TRBV30 with TRBJ2-5, with D uncertain. The length of the CDR3 is 15 residues. The V gene's germline CDR1 is GTSNPN and CDR2 SVGIG (reference sequence). The V gene lost 0 bases and the J gene lost 1 base, with 12 bases spanning the gap. In DNA, the CDR3 is TGTGCCTGGAGTGTGTTCTCCGGAACCCAAGAGACCCAGTACTTC. The encoded protein is CAWSVFSGTQETQYF.

This clonotype was seen many times. The chain carries TRBV29-1 and TRBJ2-1; D may correspond to TRBD1 or TRBD2 (6 bases each). The CDR3 contains 13 residues. In germline, CDR1 is SQVTM, CDR2 ANQGSEA. V was pared by 4 bases and J by 4 bases, with 11 bases between. The CDR3 DNA follows: TGCAGCGTTGTACAGGGAGGATACAATGAGCAGTTCTTC. Protein sequence: CSVVQGGYNEQFF.

This rearrangement joins TRBV3-2 to TRBJ2-3; the DNA was not used to check the table's D call, TRBD2. TRBV3-2 is listed as a pseudogene. The CDR3 loop spans 16 amino acids. The CDR3 DNA reads TGTGCCAGCAGCTCAGGTAACCAGCGGTCCACAGATACGCAGTATTTT. Residues: CASSSGNQRSTDTQYF.

On this clonotype itself: One base away lies a much larger clone, so this may be a sequencing read error. V is TRBV20-1 and J is TRBJ2-2, with a possible D match to TRBD1 (5 bases). The CDR3 consists of 15 residues. Germline V gene sequence: CDR1 DFQATT, CDR2 SNEGSKA (reference sequence). V dropped 6 bases and J dropped 2 bases, with 16 bases sitting between them. This CDR3 reads CSADIVPGNTGELFF. The CDR3 nucleotides read TGCAGTGCGGACATAGTACCTGGTAACACCGGGGAGCTGTTTTTT.

This clonotype was counted at least ten times. The J gene is TRBJ1-4, the V gene TRBV4-3, with TRBD1 identical over 8 bases. CDR1 is LGHNA and CDR2 is YSLEER in the germline V gene. The CDR3 runs to 15 residues. Trimming took 0 bases from V and 8 from J; bases not matched to a gene: 5. CDR3 DNA: TGCGCCAGCAGCCAAGAATGGCAGGGGGCCGAAAAACTGTTTTTT. Its protein product is CASSQEWQGAEKLFF.

This clonotype was detected many times. V and J are TRBV4-1 and TRBJ2-3; unclear D gene. V lost 2 bases, J lost 6 bases, and 6 bases lay in between. CDR3 length equals 12 residues. Germline lookup yields CDR1 MGHRA and CDR2 YSYEKL. The CDR3 region has the DNA TGCGCCAGCAGCCAACGCCCGGATACGCAGTATTTT. It specifies CASSQRPDTQYF.

The table lists this clonotype with many counts. V is TRBV6-2 or TRBV6-3 and J is TRBJ2-2; 11 positions agree with TRBD1. Germline lookup yields CDR1 MNHEY and CDR2 SVGEGT. The length of the CDR3 is 19 residues. Germline trimming cut 6 bases from V and 2 bases from J; bases unmatched to any gene: 14. The chain's CDR3 is CASRQRPGQGGFNTGELFF. The CDR3 DNA is TGTGCCAGCAGACAACGTCCGGGACAGGGGGGATTCAACACCGGGGAGCTGTTTTTT.